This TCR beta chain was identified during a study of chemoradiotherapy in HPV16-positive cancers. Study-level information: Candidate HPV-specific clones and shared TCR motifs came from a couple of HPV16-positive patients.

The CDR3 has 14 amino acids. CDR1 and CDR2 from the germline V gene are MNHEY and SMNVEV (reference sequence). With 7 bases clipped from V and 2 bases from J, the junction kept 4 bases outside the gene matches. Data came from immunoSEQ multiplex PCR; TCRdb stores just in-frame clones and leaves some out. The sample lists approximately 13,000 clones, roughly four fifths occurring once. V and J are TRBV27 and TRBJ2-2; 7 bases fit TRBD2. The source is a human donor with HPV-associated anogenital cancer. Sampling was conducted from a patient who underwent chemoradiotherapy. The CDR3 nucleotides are TGTGCCAGCACGGCTAGCGGAAACACCGGGGAGCTGTTTTTT. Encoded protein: CASTASGNTGELFF.